The source of this T cell receptor (beta chain) is a study of blood T cell repertoires in COVID-19. Participant age was about 18 to 89 years, and participants resided in 25 or so US areas. Participants' own reports of clinical history determined their cohort assignment. Profiled with immunoSEQ multiplex PCR; TCRdb holds only in-frame clones, not every one. Of about 460,000 clones in the sample, roughly nine tenths were seen once. V lost 3 bases to trimming and J lost 8 bases, with 21 bases between them. This CDR3 has 15 amino acids. Germline lookup yields CDR1 DFQATT and CDR2 SNEGSKA (reference sequence).

The chain combines TRBV20-1 with TRBJ2-3; D might be TRBD2 (6 bases). This sequence was found in a woman aged 55-69 years who had recovered from COVID-19. Sequencing was performed on PBMCs or T cells enriched from blood (not recorded which). The chain's CDR3 is CSASGWAGTALTQYF. CDR3 nucleotide sequence: TGCAGTGCTAGTGGGTGGGCGGGGACTGCTCTTACGCAGTATTTT.